The 28 T cell receptor beta chains in this list originate from one sample, sequenced in a study of T cells in tuberculosis. Sequencing used immunoSEQ multiplex PCR; TCRdb keeps in-frame clones, though not all of them. The sample shows about 59,000 clones, approximately 81% of them seen only once. After thawing and overnight rest, PBMC were stained with GMM-loaded CD1B tetramer, viability dye and anti-CD3 for sorting. CD1B tetramers were loaded with Rhodococcus equi-derived C32 glucose monomycolate. The material sequenced was CD1b-GMM tetramer-negative cells sorted from PBMCs. All receptors derive from an adult woman with latent tuberculosis.

The chain recombines TRBV7-2 with TRBJ2-1; TRBD2 is a possible D gene (6 bases). The CDR3 consists of 13 residues. The germline V gene encodes CDR1 SGHTA and CDR2 FQGNSA. The V gene lost 4 bases and the J gene lost 9 bases, with 13 bases spanning the gap. The CDR3, as DNA: TGTGCCAGCAGCTCGGACTACAATCGTGAGCAGTTCTTC. The encoded protein is CASSSDYNREQFF.

The gene calls are TRBV7-3 and TRBJ1-1; a weak D match, TRBD1 (5 bases). The CDR3 has 16 amino acids. Per germline, CDR1 SGHTA and CDR2 FQGTGA. The V gene lost 9 bases and the J gene lost 0 bases, with 20 bases spanning the gap. CDR3 residues: CARNQRRGFVNTEAFF. Written as DNA, the CDR3 is TGTGCCAGAAATCAACGGAGGGGATTCGTGAACACTGAAGCTTTCTTT. The full variable domain, completed using reference TRBV7-3 and TRBJ1-1, is GAGVSQTPSNKVTEKGKYVELRCDPISGHTALYWYRQSLGQGPEFLIYFQGTGAADDSGLPNDRFFAVRPEGSVSTLKIQRTERGDSAVYLCARNQRRGFVNTEAFFGQGTRLTVV.

The chain couples TRBV19 to TRBJ2-2, with TRBD2 identical over 7 bases. Germline V gene lookup returns CDR1 LNHDA and CDR2 SQIVND (reference sequence). The CDR3 spans 16 residues. V lost 0 bases, J lost 1 base, and 2 bases stayed unmatched. Written as DNA, the CDR3 is TGTGCCAGTAGTATAGAGGGCGGGGGGAACACCGGGGAGCTGTTTTTT. The encoded protein is CASSIEGGGNTGELFF.

The V call is TRBV6-1, the J call TRBJ2-7; 9 bases are shared with TRBD1. The J segment lost 4 bases and the V segment lost 6 bases, leaving 4 bases of the junction unmatched. This CDR3 is 13 amino acids long. Germline V gene sequence: CDR1 MNHNS, CDR2 SASEGT. DNA for the CDR3: TGTGCCAGCAGGGACAGGGGCCAGTACGAGCAGTACTTC. Its protein product is CASRDRGQYEQYF.

The chain employs TRBV5-4 and TRBJ1-2; D is possibly TRBD1 (5 bases). This CDR3 is 15 amino acids long. The germline V and J ends were trimmed by 0 bases and 3 bases, with 12 bases remaining between them. Looked up from germline, CDR1 is SGHNT and CDR2 is YYREEE (reference sequence). The CDR3 loop is CASSLGPTGYYGYTF. The CDR3 DNA follows: TGTGCCAGCAGCTTGGGGCCCACAGGATACTATGGCTACACCTTC.

The chain combines TRBV6-6 with TRBJ1-1; TRBD1 is a possible D gene (5 bases). Deletions cut 6 bases from V and 4 bases from J, with 12 bases between. This CDR3 contains 13 residues. Per the germline V gene, CDR1 is MNHNY and CDR2 is SVGAGI (reference sequence). The CDR3 protein is CASSQGSGTEAFF. CDR3 coding DNA: TGTGCCAGCAGCCAGGGTTCGGGCACTGAAGCTTTCTTT.

The table lists this clone with a few counts. J is TRBJ2-3 and V is TRBV28, with 7 nucleotides matching TRBD2. Germline V gene data show CDR1 as MDHEN and CDR2 as SYDVKM. The J segment lost 2 bases and the V segment lost 7 bases, leaving 12 bases of the junction unmatched. This CDR3 has 16 residues. The CDR3 loop is CASTVGGISNTDTQYF. The CDR3 nucleotides read TGTGCCAGCACCGTCGGGGGGATTAGTAACACAGATACGCAGTATTTT.

V usage is TRBV29-1 and J usage is TRBJ2-7; 10 bases are a match to TRBD2. The CDR3 sequence is 14 residues long. V lost 6 bases and J lost 6; bases outside the gene matches: 11. Germline lookup yields CDR1 SQVTM and CDR2 ANQGSEA. The CDR3, as DNA: TGCAGCGTCCCAGGGGCTAGCGGGAGTATCGAGCAGTACTTC. It is translated as CSVPGASGSIEQYF.

The V and J genes are TRBV7-2 and TRBJ1-1, with D uncertain. Trimming took 3 bases from V and 5 from J, leaving 13 bases between them. Looked up from germline, CDR1 is SGHTA and CDR2 is FQGNSA. The CDR3 is 14 amino acids. CDR3 sequence reads: CASSFLGGSTEAFF. In DNA form, the CDR3 reads TGTGCCAGCAGCTTTCTGGGAGGATCAACTGAAGCTTTCTTT. The entire variable domain, with the rest obtained from reference TRBV7-2 and TRBJ1-1, is as follows: GAGVSQSPSNKVTEKGKDVELRCDPISGHTALYWYRQSLGQGLEFLIYFQGNSAPDKSGLPSDRFSAERTGGSVSTLTIQRTQQEDSAVYLCASSFLGGSTEAFFGQGTRLTVV.

This chain joins TRBV10-3 and TRBJ1-1, with D perhaps matching TRBD1 (6 bases). Trimming removed 5 bases from V and 3 bases from J, with 13 bases in between. Germline loops: CDR1 ENHRY, CDR2 SYGVKD. The length of the CDR3 is 14 residues. Here the CDR3 DNA reads TGTGCCATCAGTTTCAGGGGAGCTGACACTGAAGCTTTCTTT. Protein: CAISFRGADTEAFF.

For this clone: The junction and the germline gene differ at one end; a read error may be behind it. Other DNA sequences within the sample encode an identical CDR3. This chain uses TRBV19 with TRBJ1-6; 8 bases match TRBD1. Per the germline V gene, CDR1 is LNHDA and CDR2 is SQIVND (reference sequence). CDR3 length equals 16 residues. CDR3 coding DNA: TGTGCCAGTAGTCCCATTCAGGGGGCAGATAATTCCCCCCTCCACTTT. Translated, it gives CASSPIQGADNSPLHF.

The gene calls are TRBV2 and TRBJ2-1; 8 bases fit TRBD2. CDR3 length: 13 amino acids. V lost 6 bases and J lost 8; bases outside the gene matches: 6. Germline-derived CDR1 and CDR2 are SNHLY and FYNNEI. CDR3 amino acids: CASRPGGTDEQFF. CDR3 DNA: TGTGCCAGCAGACCGGGGGGGACGGATGAGCAGTTCTTC.

The chain combines TRBV7-9 with TRBJ2-5; D is unresolved. V was clipped by 1 base and J by 4 bases, with 4 bases between them. Looked up from germline, CDR1 is SEHNR and CDR2 is FQNEAQ (reference sequence). The CDR3 has 12 amino acids. The DNA of the CDR3 is TGTGCCAGCAGCTTAGGGCCAGAGACCCAGTACTTC. This gives the protein CASSLGPETQYF.

This clone was seen just once. The J gene is TRBJ2-1, the V gene TRBV5-4, with a weak D call TRBD1 (6 bases). The CDR3 is 14 amino acids. The germline gives CDR1 SGHNT, CDR2 YYREEE (reference sequence). The V end was cut by 5 bases, the J end by 7 bases, with 16 bases between. The CDR3 sequence is CASSSTRGRNEQFF. Written as DNA, the CDR3 is TGTGCCAGCAGTTCGACCAGGGGTAGAAATGAGCAGTTCTTC.

The rearrangement joins TRBV4-2 to TRBJ2-7; 10 positions agree with TRBD2. The germline V gene has CDR1 LGHNA and CDR2 YNFKEQ. The length of the CDR3 is 16 residues. The J segment lost 3 bases and the V segment lost 0 bases, leaving 5 bases of the junction unmatched. The DNA of the CDR3 is TGTGCCAGCAGCCAAGAGAGGACTAGCGGATACTACGAGCAGTACTTC. Translated: CASSQERTSGYYEQYF.

The J gene is TRBJ1-5, the V gene TRBV2, with TRBD1 as a possible D gene (5 bases). The length of the CDR3 is 14 residues. V dropped 7 bases and J dropped 8 bases, with 18 bases sitting between them. CDR1 and CDR2 from the germline V gene are SNHLY and FYNNEI. CDR3 DNA sequence: TGTGCCAGCAACATGGACCACTTCAGGGAGCCCCAGCATTTT. Protein product: CASNMDHFREPQHF.

This chain uses TRBV6-5 with TRBJ1-3; the D gene is possibly TRBD1 (5 bases). Trimming stripped 7 bases from V and 2 bases from J, with 9 bases between. The CDR3 has 13 amino acids. Germline CDR1 MNHEY, CDR2 SVGAGI. CDR3 amino acids: CASKRGAGNTIYF. The CDR3 DNA is TGTGCCAGCAAGCGGGGGGCTGGAAACACCATATATTTT.

This clone was detected a few times. The V gene is TRBV5-4, the J gene TRBJ2-1; D might be TRBD2 (6 bases). Germline V CDR1 and CDR2: SGHNT, YYREEE (reference sequence). The CDR3 spans 17 residues. The V end was cut by 0 bases, the J end by 0 bases, with 13 bases between. CDR3 DNA sequence: TGTGCCAGCAGCTTGGCTATAGCGGAGAGCTCCTACAATGAGCAGTTCTTC. It translates to CASSLAIAESSYNEQFF. The complete variable domain, with remaining parts taken from reference TRBV5-4 and TRBJ2-1, reads ETGVTQSPTHLIKTRGQQVTLRCSSQSGHNTVSWYQQALGQGPQFIFQYYREEENGRGNFPPRFSGLQFPNYSSELNVNALELDDSALYLCASSLAIAESSYNEQFFGPGTRLTVL.

The chain combines TRBV7-6 with TRBJ2-7, with 7 bases identical to TRBD1. The CDR3 covers 12 residues. Per germline, CDR1 SGHVS and CDR2 FNYEAQ. V shed 5 bases and J 6 bases; nucleotides not matched to a gene: 4. The CDR3 reads CASSRPGGEQYF. The CDR3 DNA reads TGTGCCAGCAGCCGACCAGGGGGCGAGCAGTACTTC.

The chain couples TRBV7-9 to TRBJ2-6; weak D call: TRBD2 (7 bases). Trimming stripped 8 bases from V and 2 bases from J, with 22 bases between. The CDR3 extends over 18 amino acids. In germline, CDR1 is SEHNR, CDR2 FQNEAQ (reference sequence). CDR3 in amino acids: CASWDGGQGLAGANVLTF. Written as DNA, the CDR3 is TGTGCCAGCTGGGACGGGGGGCAGGGACTTGCTGGGGCCAACGTCCTGACTTTC.

The rearrangement uses TRBV6-6 and TRBJ1-2; D gene ambiguous. The V and J ends lost 0 bases and 6 bases respectively, with 8 bases between them. This CDR3 contains 13 residues. Germline assignment: CDR1 MNHNY and CDR2 SVGAGI (reference sequence). The CDR3 coding sequence is TGTGCCAGCAGTTACTCCGCCGAGCATGGCTACACCTTC. Protein: CASSYSAEHGYTF.

This clone came up a few times. The rearrangement links TRBV5-1 to TRBJ2-7, with 7 bases lining up with TRBD1. CDR1 is SGHRS, CDR2 YFSETQ, per germline. Unmatched junction bases numbered 7, after V lost 8 bases and J lost 2 bases. CDR3 size: 13 residues. The CDR3 coding sequence is TGCGCCAGTACATGGGACAGCCCCTACGAGCAGTACTTC. The encoded protein is CASTWDSPYEQYF. The variable domain in full, with the rest retrieved from reference TRBV5-1 and TRBJ2-7, is KAGVTQTPRYLIKTRGQQVTLSCSPISGHRSVSWYQQTPGQGLQFLFEYFSETQRNKGNFPGRFSGRQFSNSRSEMNVSTLELGDSALYLCASTWDSPYEQYFGPGTRLTVT.

This CDR3 is CAWLRGRSGNTIYF. The CDR3, as DNA: TGTGCCTGGCTCAGGGGGCGTTCTGGAAACACCATATATTTT. This sequence joins TRBV30 and TRBJ1-3, with 8 positions matching TRBD1. The germline V gene has CDR1 GTSNPN and CDR2 SVGIG (reference sequence). With V trimmed by 5 bases and J by 1 base, 4 bases remained unmatched. The CDR3 extends over 14 amino acids.

A few counts support this clone. The chain is built from TRBV7-6 and TRBJ2-7, with 7 nucleotides matching TRBD2. The CDR3 loop spans 16 amino acids. The junction had 10 bases not matched to a gene; V was cut back by 5 bases and J by 0 bases. Germline-derived CDR1 and CDR2 are SGHVS and FNYEAQ. CDR3 residues: CASSPRRAGSSYEQYF. DNA for the CDR3: TGTGCCAGCAGCCCTCGGAGAGCGGGGAGCTCCTACGAGCAGTACTTC. Complete variable domain (other parts from reference TRBV7-6 and TRBJ2-7): GAGVSQSPRYKVTKRGQDVALRCDPISGHVSLYWYRQALGQGPEFLTYFNYEAQQDKSGLPNDRFSAERPEGSISTLTIQRTEQRDSAMYRCASSPRRAGSSYEQYFGPGTRLTVT.

This chain connects TRBV27 to TRBJ2-3; 9 nucleotides agree with TRBD2. The CDR3 runs to 16 residues. J gave up 4 bases and V 5 bases, and 10 bases lay outside the gene matches. Looked up from germline, CDR1 is MNHEY and CDR2 is SMNVEV (reference sequence). The CDR3 protein is CASSTLLAGHPDTQYF. CDR3 coding DNA: TGTGCCAGCAGTACCCTCCTAGCGGGGCACCCAGATACGCAGTATTTT.

The chain uses TRBV7-9 and TRBJ1-2; D might be TRBD1 (5 bases). Germline V CDR1 and CDR2: SEHNR, FQNEAQ (reference sequence). The CDR3 is 13 residues long. The ends were cut back, 1 base at V and 5 bases at J, with 8 bases in the middle. The CDR3 nucleotides are TGTGCCAGCAGCTTAGGACAGTTGTATGGCTACACCTTC. Its translation is CASSLGQLYGYTF.

This clone was seen a few times. The chain has TRBV19 and TRBJ2-5; the match to TRBD1 covers 9 bases. The CDR3 loop spans 13 amino acids. After removal of 6 bases from V and 4 bases from J, the junction contained 3 bases not matched to a gene. CDR1 and CDR2 from the germline V gene are LNHDA and SQIVND (reference sequence). Here the CDR3 DNA reads TGTGCCAGTAGCCGGGACAGGGCAGAGACCCAGTACTTC. It yields the protein CASSRDRAETQYF.

V is TRBV5-1 and J is TRBJ1-2; D unresolved. From germline, CDR1 is SGHRS and CDR2 YFSETQ. The V end lost 0 bases, the J end lost 7 bases, and 13 bases lay between the germline ends. The CDR3 totals 14 residues. The CDR3 DNA follows: TGCGCCAGCAGCTTGGAAGCCTCCCGCACTGGCTACACCTTC. Residues: CASSLEASRTGYTF.